This TCR beta chain was obtained from a study of T-cell memory formation after mild COVID-19. Study context: Across donors, TCR clusters were largely donor specific.

Constant-segment primers served in 5'RACE that generated TCR alpha and TCR beta cDNA libraries bearing sample barcodes and UMIs. TCRdb redid the calling of the 5' RACE reads with MiXCR, one entry per CDR3 protein. The top ten hold approximately 12% of the sample, which has about 560,000 distinct CDR3 sequences, roughly 18% seen once. Source material: PBMCs or a T cell subset sorted from them (not recorded which). This sequence was found in an adult woman who had mild COVID-19 (a few samples of this study predate the infection). Cell type and time point are not known.

The CDR3 region is CSALFGLYNEQFF. The CDR3 region has the DNA TGCAGTGCTCTATTTGGCCTATACAATGAGCAGTTCTTC. The chain combines TRBV20-1 with TRBJ2-1; D gene ambiguous. The germline gives CDR1 DFQATT, CDR2 SNEGSKA (reference sequence). Trimming pared 5 bases from V and 4 bases from J, leaving 12 bases between. This CDR3 is built from 13 residues.